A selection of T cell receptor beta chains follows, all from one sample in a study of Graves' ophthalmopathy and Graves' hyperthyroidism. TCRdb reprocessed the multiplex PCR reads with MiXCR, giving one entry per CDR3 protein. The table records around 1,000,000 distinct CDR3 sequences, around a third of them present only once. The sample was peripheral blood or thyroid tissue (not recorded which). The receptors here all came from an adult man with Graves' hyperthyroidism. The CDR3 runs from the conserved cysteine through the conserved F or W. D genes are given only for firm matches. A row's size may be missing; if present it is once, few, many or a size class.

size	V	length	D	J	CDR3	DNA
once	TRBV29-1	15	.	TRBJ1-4	CSVEAHGGTNEKLFF	TGCAGCGTTGAGGCCCACGGGGGCACTAATGAAAAACTGTTTTTT
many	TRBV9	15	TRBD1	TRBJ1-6	CASSGGTEYNSPLHF	TGTGCCAGCAGCGGGGGGACAGAGTATAATTCACCCCTCCACTTT
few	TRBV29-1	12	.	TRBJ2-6	CSVEDGAHVLTF	TGCAGCGTTGAAGATGGGGCCCACGTCCTGACTTTC
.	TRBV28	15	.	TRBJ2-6	CASTRDVSGANVLTF	TGTGCCAGCACCAGGGACGTTTCTGGGGCCAACGTCCTGACTTTC
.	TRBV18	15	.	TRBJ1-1	CASSPRRMMNTEAFF	TGTGCCAGCTCACCCCGACGGATGATGAACACTGAAGCTTTCTTT
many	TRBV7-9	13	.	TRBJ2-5	CASSLVAGGAQYF	TGTGCCAGCAGCTTAGTGGCCGGTGGGGCCCAGTACTTC
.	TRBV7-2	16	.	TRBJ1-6	CARDPGEFSYNSPLHF	TGTGCTAGAGATCCAGGGGAGTTCTCCTATAATTCACCCCTCCACTTT
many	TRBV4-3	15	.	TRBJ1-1	CASSHSNRVNTEAFF	TGCGCCAGCAGCCACTCTAACAGAGTGAACACTGAAGCTTTCTTT
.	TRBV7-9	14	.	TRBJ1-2	CASSIGRLTYGYTF	TGTGCCAGCAGTATAGGACGGCTTACCTATGGCTACACCTTC
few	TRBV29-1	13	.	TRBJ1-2	CSVEGMGNYGYTF	TGCAGCGTTGAGGGGATGGGGAACTATGGCTACACCTTC
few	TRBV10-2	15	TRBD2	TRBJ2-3	CASRASGGIADTQYF	TGCGCCAGCAGGGCAAGCGGGGGGATCGCAGATACGCAGTATTTT
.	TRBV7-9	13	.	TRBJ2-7	CASSFGRSDEQYF	TGTGCCAGCAGCTTCGGACGGAGTGACGAGCAGTACTTC
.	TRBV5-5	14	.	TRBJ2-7	CASTPATGIYEQYF	TGTGCCAGCACCCCCGCTACGGGAATCTACGAGCAGTACTTC
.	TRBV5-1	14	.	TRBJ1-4	CASRLPGPGEKLFF	TGCGCCAGCCGCTTACCGGGGCCAGGGGAAAAACTGTTTTTT
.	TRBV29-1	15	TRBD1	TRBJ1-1	CSVEGTGGANTEAFF	TGCAGCGTTGAGGGGACAGGGGGAGCGAACACTGAAGCTTTCTTT
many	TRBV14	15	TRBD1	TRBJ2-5	CASSQDRGRQETQYF	TGTGCCAGCAGCCAGGACAGGGGTAGGCAAGAGACCCAGTACTTC
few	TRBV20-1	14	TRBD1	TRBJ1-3	CSAGRGQTGNTIYF	TGCAGTGCTGGGAGGGGACAGACGGGAAACACCATATATTTT
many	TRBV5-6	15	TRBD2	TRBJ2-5	CASSPIAGRQETQYF	TGTGCCAGCAGTCCTATAGCGGGACGACAAGAGACCCAGTACTTC
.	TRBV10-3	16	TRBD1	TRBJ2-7	CAISEDRGQGNQPQYF	TGTGCCATCAGTGAGGACAGGGGGCAAGGAAATCAGCCCCAGTACTTC
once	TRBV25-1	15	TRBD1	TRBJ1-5	CASSVPGQGNQPQHF	TGTGCCAGCAGTGTACCGGGACAGGGAAATCAGCCCCAGCATTTT
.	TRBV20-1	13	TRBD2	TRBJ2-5	CSASRLAGEAQYF	TGCAGTGCTAGTAGGTTAGCGGGAGAGGCCCAGTACTTC
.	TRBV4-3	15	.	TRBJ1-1	CASSRIFSGGTEAFF	TGCGCCAGCAGCCGGATTTTCAGTGGAGGCACTGAAGCTTTCTTT
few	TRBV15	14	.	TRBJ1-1	CATSRGAGNTEAFF	TGTGCCACCAGCAGAGGCGCAGGAAACACTGAAGCTTTCTTT
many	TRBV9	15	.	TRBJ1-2	CASSVGPLAGYGYTF	TGTGCCAGCAGCGTAGGCCCCCTAGCCGGCTATGGCTACACCTTC
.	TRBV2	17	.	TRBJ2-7	CASSAGSGGPNSYEQYF	TGTGCCAGCAGTGCGGGGAGTGGGGGGCCAAACTCCTACGAGCAGTACTTC
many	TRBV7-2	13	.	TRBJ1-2	CASTQQVNYGYTF	TGTGCCAGCACCCAACAGGTGAACTATGGCTACACCTTC
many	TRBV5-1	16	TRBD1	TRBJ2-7	CASSISGTGGAWGQYF	TGCGCCAGCAGCATCTCCGGGACAGGGGGTGCCTGGGGGCAGTACTTC
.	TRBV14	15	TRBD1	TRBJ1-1	CASSQGDRGHTEAFF	TGTGCCAGCAGCCAAGGGGACAGGGGGCACACTGAAGCTTTCTTT
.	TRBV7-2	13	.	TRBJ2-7	CASSGGPGNEQYF	TGTGCCAGCAGCGGGGGACCCGGCAACGAGCAGTACTTC
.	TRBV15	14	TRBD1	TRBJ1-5	CATSSEDRDQPQHF	TGTGCCACCAGCAGCGAGGACAGGGATCAGCCCCAGCATTTT
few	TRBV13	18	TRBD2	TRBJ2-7	CASSPHLKGLASPYEQYF	TGTGCCAGCAGCCCGCACCTCAAAGGACTAGCCTCCCCCTACGAGCAGTACTTC
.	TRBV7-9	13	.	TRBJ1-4	CASTSGWEEKLFF	TGTGCCAGCACCTCCGGATGGGAAGAAAAACTGTTTTTT
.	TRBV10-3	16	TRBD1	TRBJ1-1	CAITSLDRGRSTEAFF	TGTGCCATCACCTCCTTGGACAGGGGGCGGAGCACTGAAGCTTTCTTT
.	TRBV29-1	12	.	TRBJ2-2	CSVGGGGVELFF	TGCAGCGTTGGAGGAGGGGGTGTGGAGCTGTTTTTT
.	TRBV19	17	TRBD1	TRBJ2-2	CASSIGNRGRWTGELFF	TGTGCCAGTAGTATCGGTAACAGGGGGCGGTGGACCGGGGAGCTGTTTTTT
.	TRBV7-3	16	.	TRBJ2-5	CASSSQTEGRKETQYF	TGTGCCAGCAGCTCCCAGACGGAGGGGCGGAAAGAGACCCAGTACTTC
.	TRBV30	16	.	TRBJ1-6	CAWSRTGSSYNSPLHF	TGTGCCTGGAGTAGAACTGGGAGCTCCTATAATTCACCCCTCCACTTT
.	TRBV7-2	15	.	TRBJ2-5	CASTPAGGSQETQYF	TGTGCCAGCACCCCGGCAGGGGGGAGCCAAGAGACCCAGTACTTC
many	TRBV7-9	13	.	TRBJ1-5	CASSPPSGQPQHF	TGTGCCAGCAGCCCCCCCTCGGGTCAGCCCCAGCATTTT
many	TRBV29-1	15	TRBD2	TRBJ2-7	CSVKVVERDKYEQYF	TGCAGCGTGAAGGTGGTGGAGCGGGATAAATACGAGCAGTACTTC